This T cell receptor (beta chain) was found in a study of cytomegalovirus exposure and HLA in healthy donors. Primers included in the PCR were 60 Vbeta and 13 Jbeta primers. The table came from immunoSEQ multiplex PCR; TCRdb's copy has only in-frame clones and leaves some out. The repertoire includes about 210,000 clones, 75% to 80% of them detected once, and approximately 1.8% sits in the top ten. With regard to this clone: Its specificity is unknown.

The CDR3 loop spans 16 amino acids. Trimming removed 0 bases from V and 5 bases from J; junction bases left unmatched: 6. Per the germline V gene, CDR1 is LGHNT and CDR2 is FRNRAP. General study findings and limits: In a later analysis, V- and J-gene trimming of beta chains associated with a DCLRE1C missense variant, replicated independently.

The chain joins TRBV12-5 to TRBJ2-2, with 7 nucleotides matching TRBD1. This receptor was taken from a male donor in good health and CMV-seronegative. Material: PBMCs. The CDR3 sequence is CASGLVLTGRTGELFF. The CDR3 DNA reads TGTGCTAGTGGTTTGGTACTGACAGGGCGGACCGGGGAGCTGTTTTTT.